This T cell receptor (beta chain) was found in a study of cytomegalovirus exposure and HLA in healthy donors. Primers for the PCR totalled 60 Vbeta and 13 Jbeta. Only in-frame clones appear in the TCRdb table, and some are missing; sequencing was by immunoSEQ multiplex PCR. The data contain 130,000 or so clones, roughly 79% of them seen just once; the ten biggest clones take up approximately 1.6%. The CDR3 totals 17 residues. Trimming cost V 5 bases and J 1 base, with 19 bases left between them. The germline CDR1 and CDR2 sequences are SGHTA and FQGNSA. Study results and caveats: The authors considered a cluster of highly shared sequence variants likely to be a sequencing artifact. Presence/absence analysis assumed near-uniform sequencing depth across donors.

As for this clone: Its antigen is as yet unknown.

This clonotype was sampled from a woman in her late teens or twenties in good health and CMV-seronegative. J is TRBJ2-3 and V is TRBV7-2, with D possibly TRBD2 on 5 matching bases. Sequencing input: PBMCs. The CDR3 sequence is CASSRMVFGLRTDTQYF. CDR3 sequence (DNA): TGTGCCAGCAGCCGTATGGTCTTCGGACTCCGCACAGATACGCAGTATTTT.